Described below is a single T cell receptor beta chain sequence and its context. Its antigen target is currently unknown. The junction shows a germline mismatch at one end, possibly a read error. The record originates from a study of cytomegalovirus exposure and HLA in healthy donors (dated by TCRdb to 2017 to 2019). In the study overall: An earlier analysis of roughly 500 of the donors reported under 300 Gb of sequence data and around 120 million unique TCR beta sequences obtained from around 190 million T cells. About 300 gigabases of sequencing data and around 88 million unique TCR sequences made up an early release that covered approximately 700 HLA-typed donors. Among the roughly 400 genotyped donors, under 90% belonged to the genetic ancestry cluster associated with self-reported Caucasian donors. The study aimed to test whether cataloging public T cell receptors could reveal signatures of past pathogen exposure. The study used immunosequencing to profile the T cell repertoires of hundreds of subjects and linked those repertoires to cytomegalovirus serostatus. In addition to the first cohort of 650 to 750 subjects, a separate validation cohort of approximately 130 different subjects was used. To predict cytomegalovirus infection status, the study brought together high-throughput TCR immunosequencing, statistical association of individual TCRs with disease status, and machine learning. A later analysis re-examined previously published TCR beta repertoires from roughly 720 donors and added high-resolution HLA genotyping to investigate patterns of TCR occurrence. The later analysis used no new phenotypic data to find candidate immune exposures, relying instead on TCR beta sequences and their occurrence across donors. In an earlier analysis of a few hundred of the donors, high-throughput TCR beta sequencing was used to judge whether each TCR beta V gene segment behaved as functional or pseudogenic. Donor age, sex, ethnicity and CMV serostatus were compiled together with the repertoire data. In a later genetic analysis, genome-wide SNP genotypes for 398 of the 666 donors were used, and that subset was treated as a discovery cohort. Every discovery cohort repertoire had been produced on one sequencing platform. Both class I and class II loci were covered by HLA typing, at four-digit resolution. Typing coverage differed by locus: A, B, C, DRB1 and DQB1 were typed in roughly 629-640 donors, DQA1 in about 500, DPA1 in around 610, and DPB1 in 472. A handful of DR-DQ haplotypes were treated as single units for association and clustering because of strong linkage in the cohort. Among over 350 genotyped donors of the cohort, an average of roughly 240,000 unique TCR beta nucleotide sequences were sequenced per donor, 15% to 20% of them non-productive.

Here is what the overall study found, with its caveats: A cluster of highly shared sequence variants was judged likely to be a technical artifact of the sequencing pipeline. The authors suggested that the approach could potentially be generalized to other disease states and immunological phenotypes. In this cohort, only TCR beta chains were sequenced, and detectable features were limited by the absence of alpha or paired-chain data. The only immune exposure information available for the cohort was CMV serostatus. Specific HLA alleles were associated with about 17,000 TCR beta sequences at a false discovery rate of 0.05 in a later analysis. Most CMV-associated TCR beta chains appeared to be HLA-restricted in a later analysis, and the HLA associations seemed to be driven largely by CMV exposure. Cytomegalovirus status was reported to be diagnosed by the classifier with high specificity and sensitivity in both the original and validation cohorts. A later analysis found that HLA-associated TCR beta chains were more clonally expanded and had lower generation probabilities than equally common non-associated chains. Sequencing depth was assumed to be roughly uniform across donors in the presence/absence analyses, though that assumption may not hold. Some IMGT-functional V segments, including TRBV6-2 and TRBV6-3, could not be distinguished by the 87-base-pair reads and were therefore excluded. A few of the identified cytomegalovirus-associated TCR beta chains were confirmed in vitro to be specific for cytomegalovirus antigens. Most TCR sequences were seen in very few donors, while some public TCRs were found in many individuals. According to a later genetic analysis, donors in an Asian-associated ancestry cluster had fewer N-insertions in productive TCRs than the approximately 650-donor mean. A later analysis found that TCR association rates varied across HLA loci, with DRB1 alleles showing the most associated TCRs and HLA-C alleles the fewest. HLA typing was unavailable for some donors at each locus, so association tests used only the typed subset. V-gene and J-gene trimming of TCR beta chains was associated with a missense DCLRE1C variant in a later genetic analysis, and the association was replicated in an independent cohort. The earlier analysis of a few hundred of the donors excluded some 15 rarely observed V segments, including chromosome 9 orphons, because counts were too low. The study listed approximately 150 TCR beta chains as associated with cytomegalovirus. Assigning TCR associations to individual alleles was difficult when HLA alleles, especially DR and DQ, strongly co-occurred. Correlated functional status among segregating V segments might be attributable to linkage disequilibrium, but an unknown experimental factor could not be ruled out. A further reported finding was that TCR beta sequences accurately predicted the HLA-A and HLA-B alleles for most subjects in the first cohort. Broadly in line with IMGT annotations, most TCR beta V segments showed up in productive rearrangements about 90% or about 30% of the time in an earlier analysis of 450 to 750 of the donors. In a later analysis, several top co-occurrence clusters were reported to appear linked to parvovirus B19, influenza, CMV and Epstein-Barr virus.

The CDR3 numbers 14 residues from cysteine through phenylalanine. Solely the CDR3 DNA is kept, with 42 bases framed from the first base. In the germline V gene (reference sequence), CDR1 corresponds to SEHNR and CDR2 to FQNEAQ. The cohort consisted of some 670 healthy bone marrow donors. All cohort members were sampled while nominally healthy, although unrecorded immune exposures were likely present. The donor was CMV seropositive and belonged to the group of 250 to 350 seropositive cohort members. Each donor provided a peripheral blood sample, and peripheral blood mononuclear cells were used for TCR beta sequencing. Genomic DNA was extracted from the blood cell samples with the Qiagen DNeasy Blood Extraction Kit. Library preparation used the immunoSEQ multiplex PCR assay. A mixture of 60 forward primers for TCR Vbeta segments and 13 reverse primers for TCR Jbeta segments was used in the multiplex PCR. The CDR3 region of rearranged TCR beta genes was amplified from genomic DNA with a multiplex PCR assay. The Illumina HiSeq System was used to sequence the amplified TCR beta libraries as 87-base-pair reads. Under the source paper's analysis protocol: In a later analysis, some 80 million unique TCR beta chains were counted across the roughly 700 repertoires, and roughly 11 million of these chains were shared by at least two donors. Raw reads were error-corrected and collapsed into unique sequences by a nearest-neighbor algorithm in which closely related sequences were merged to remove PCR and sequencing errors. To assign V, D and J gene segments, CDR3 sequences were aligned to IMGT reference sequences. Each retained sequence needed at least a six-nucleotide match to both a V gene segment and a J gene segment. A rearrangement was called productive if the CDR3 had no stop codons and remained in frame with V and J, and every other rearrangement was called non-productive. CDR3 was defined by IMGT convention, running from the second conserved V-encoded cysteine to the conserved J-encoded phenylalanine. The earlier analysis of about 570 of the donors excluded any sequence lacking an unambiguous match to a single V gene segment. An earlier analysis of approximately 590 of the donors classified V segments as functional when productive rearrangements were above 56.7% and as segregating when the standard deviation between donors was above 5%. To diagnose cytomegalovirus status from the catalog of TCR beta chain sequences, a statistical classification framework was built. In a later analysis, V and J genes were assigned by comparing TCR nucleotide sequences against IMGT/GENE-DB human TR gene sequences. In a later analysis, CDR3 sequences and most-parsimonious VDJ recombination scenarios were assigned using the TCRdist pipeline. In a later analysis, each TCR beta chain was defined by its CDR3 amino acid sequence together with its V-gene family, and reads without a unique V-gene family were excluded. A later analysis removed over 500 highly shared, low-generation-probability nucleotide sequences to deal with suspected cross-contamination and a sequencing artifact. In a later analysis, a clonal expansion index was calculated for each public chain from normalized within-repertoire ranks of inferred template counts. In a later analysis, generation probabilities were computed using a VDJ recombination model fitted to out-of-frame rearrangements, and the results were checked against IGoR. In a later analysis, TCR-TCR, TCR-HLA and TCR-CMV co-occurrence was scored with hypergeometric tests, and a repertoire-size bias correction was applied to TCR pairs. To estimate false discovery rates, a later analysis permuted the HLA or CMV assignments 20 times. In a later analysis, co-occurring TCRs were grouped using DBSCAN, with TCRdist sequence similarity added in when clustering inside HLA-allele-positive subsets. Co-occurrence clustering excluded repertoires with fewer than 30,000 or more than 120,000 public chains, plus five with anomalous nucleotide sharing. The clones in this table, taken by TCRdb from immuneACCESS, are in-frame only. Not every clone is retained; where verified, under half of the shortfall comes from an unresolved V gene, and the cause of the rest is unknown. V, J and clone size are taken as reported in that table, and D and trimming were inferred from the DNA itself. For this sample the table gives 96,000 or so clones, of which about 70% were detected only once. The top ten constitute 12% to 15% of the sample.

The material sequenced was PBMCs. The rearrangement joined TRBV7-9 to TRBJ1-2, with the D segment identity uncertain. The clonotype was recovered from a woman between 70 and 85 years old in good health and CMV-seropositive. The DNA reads TGTGCCAGCAGCTTCTGGAGGGCTAACTATGGCCACACCTTC. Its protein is CASSFWRANYGHTF.